This TCR beta chain was found in a study of shared clonotypes between healthy human individuals (dated by TCRdb to about 2020). About the study as a whole: The cohort comprised a couple of women and a few men aged 18 to 49 years. To estimate repertoire size and how much clonotypes are shared between individuals, the study performed deep sequencing of blood TCR repertoires from roughly five healthy adults. For each donor, CD4 naive and CD4 memory were each run on three plates, CD8 naive on two plates, and CD8 memory on one plate. Per donor, leukapheresis produced somewhere between about 0.8 and 9 billion PBMCs. To increase sequencing depth and limit assay-specific biases, different laboratories used diverse techniques to prepare libraries and sequence TCR repertoires.

Using the deep immunoSEQ assay, TCR CDR3 regions were amplified from genomic DNA by multiplex PCR. For each cell subset, the extracted genomic DNA was distributed evenly across all wells of several immunoSEQ 96-well plates, and each plate served as one replicate. For sorted subsets, about 0.2 ug genomic DNA, equal to tens of thousands of T cell genomes, was loaded into each replicate PCR. The purified libraries were quantified using a Qubit 3.0 fluorometer, sized with a Bioanalyzer 2100, and then quantified again using the KAPA Library Quantification kit. Each immunoSEQ 96-well plate was sequenced on its own single-read 150-cycle Illumina NextSeq 550 flow cell. On the authors' methods: The immunoSEQ output contained only junctional sequences without quality scores, so filtering could not match that applied to full-length reads. To assign V/J genes and CDR3, sequences were annotated against IMGT germline references using PyIR, a Python wrapper for IgBLAST v1.9. Reads were removed for weak V/J assignments (E-value above 1e-6), missing CDR3, stop codons, out-of-frame junctions, or ambiguous translated residues. V3J clonotypes were defined by identical inferred V gene, J gene, and CDR3 amino acid sequence. Percentage overlap between repertoires was computed as shared unique clonotypes divided by the size of the smaller repertoire. RTK rarefaction, the Chao1 estimator, and Recon v2.1 estimates of unobserved clonotypes were used to assess repertoire richness. For all TCRbeta clonotypes obtained by the gDNA method from a handful of donors, generation probabilities were computed with OLGA. Held by TCRdb, this immuneACCESS table contains in-frame sequences only and omits some clones. Under half of the omission traces to an unresolved V gene where checked; the cause of the rest is unknown. That table is the source of V, J and clone size, and D and trimming were worked out from the DNA. For this sample there are about 1.5 million clones; approximately 98% appear just once. Of the sample, less than 0.55% is held by the ten largest clones.

Healthy HIV-negative adults with no recently reported acute infections or vaccinations were included as donors. Every donor was a Caucasian adult residing in Nashville, Tennessee, USA. CD4+ T cells were enriched through magnetic negative selection, after which naive cells were positively selected on CD45RA and the remaining negative fraction served as the memory subset. Blood was collected by leukapheresis, and PBMCs were isolated by Ficoll-Histopaque density gradient centrifugation and then cryopreserved in liquid nitrogen vapor phase. Purity and quantity of every magnetically sorted T cell population were checked by analytical flow cytometry. Each sorted fraction had its genomic DNA isolated and then quantified by UV absorbance on a Nanodrop 2000c. Findings and caveats that apply to the study as a whole: Clonotypes shared by all four sorted-subset donors showed higher generation probabilities than non-shared clonotypes. Incomplete sequencing was indicated by rarefaction of sorted-subset datasets, despite the large sequencing depth. Across several donors, about 5% of naive CD4, approximately 3.6% of naive CD8, roughly 2.2% of memory CD4, and around 0.4% of memory CD8 clonotypes were shared. Only blood was sampled, and tissue TCR repertoires likely differ from those in blood. Estimated clonotype richness was generally larger for naive than for memory subsets. Pairwise subsampling led to the expectation that sequencing depth would affect the degree of clonotype sharing among donors. The genetic and exposure-history diversity represented was limited by the small number of donors.

Worth noting for this clone: Its antigen specificity is not known. Per-nucleotide qualities are absent, and no much larger clonotype sits a single base away.

Trimming at the junction amounts to 9 bases on V and 4 bases on J, and the germline ends lie 17 bases apart. Via the germline V gene, CDR1 is MNHNS and CDR2 SASEGT. The CDR3 measures 14 amino acids from cysteine to phenylalanine. The entry retains the CDR3 DNA only, 42 bases that are in frame from base 1. The sample consisted of naive CD4+ T cells sorted from blood. According to the study, the label for this sample's cell subset or site signals: CD45RA+ positively selected. The sequence is built from TRBV6-1 and TRBJ2-3; tentative D gene TRBD2, with 6 bases matching. The sequence was obtained from a man under 40 in good health. The CDR3 region has the sequence CASRTISVSDTQYF. The sequenced DNA is TGTGCCAGTCGGACTATCTCGGTCTCAGATACGCAGTATTTT.